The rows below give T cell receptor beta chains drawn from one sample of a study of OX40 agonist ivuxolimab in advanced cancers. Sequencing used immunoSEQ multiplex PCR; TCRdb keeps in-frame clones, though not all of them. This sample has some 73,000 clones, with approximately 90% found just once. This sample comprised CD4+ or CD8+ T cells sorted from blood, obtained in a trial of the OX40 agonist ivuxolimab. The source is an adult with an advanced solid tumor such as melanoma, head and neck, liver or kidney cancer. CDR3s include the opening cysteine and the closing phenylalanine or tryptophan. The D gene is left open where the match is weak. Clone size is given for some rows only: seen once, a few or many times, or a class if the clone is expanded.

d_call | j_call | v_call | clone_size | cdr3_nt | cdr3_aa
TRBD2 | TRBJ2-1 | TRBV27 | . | TGTGCCAGCAGACAGGGACTAGCGGTACAAAATGAGCAGTTCTTC | CASRQGLAVQNEQFF
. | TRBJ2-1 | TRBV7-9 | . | TGTGCCAGCAGCTTAGCACAGGGCAATCGCTATGAGCAGTTCTTC | CASSLAQGNRYEQFF
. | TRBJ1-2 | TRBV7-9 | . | TGTGCCAGCACGCAAAACAGGGTAGCGGATGGCTACACCTTC | CASTQNRVADGYTF
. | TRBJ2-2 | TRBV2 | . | TGTGCCATCCTAGGTCCTCGGGACACCGGGGAGCTGTTTTTT | CAILGPRDTGELFF
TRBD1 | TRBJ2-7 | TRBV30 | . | TGTGCCTGGGGGACAGGACTCTCCTACGAGCAGTACTTC | CAWGTGLSYEQYF
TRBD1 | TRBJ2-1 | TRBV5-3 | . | TGTGCCAGAAGCCCCGGGACAGACTTACACAATGAGCAGTTCTTC | CARSPGTDLHNEQFF
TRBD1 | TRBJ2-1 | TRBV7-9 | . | TGTGCCAGCAGCATGGGACAGGGGAGATACAATGAGCAGTTCTTC | CASSMGQGRYNEQFF
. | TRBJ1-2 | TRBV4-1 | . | TGCGCCAGCAGCCAAGATTCGCCGGGCAGAAACTATGGCTACACCTTC | CASSQDSPGRNYGYTF
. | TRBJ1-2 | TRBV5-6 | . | TGTGCCAGCAGCTTGGGGGGCAGCTACTATGGCTACACCTTC | CASSLGGSYYGYTF
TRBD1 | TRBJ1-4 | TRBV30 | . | TGTGCCGGGGAGACAGGGAATAATGAAAAACTGTTTTTT | CAGETGNNEKLFF
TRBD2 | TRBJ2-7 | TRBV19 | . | TGTGCCAGTAGTTCAGCAGCGGGAACAACCTACGAGCAGTACTTC | CASSSAAGTTYEQYF
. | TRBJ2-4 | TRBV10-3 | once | TGTGCCATCAGTGACTTGACAGGAGCCAAAAACATTCAGTACTTC | CAISDLTGAKNIQYF
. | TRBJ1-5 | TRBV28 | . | TGTGCCAGCAGTTCCGGTGATACAGGGCTTGGCAATCAGCCCCAGCATTTT | CASSSGDTGLGNQPQHF
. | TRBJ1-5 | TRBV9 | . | TGTGCCAGCAGCCCGGGACGAAATAGCAATCAGCCCCAGCATTTT | CASSPGRNSNQPQHF
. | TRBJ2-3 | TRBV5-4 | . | TGTGCCAGCAGCTTGGATCTTTCGGGAGATACGCAGTATTTT | CASSLDLSGDTQYF
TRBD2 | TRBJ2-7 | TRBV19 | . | TGTGCCAGTAGTATAGACGTAGCGGGACGCTTCTCCTACGAGCAGTACTTC | CASSIDVAGRFSYEQYF
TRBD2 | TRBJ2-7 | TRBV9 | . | TGTGCCAGCAGCGTAAGCGGGGGAGTCAACGAGCAGTACTTC | CASSVSGGVNEQYF
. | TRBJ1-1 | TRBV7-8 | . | TGTGCCAGCAGCTTAGAACTACTGAACACTGAAGCTTTCTTT | CASSLELLNTEAFF
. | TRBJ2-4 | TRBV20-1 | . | TGCAGTGCTAGAGATGTAACAGAACAGTACTTC | CSARDVTEQYF
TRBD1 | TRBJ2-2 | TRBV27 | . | TGTGCCAGCACCTTCATTAAGACAGGGGGAGGGACCGGGGAGCTGTTTTTT | CASTFIKTGGGTGELFF
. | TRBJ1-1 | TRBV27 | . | TGTGCCAGCGCACGGGACCGGAACACTGAAGCTTTCTTT | CASARDRNTEAFF
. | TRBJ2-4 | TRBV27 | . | TGTGCCAGCGGAGAAGACACCCTATTAGCCAAAAACATTCAGTACTTC | CASGEDTLLAKNIQYF
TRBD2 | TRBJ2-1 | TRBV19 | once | TGTGCCAGTATGACTAGCGGGATCAATGAGCAGTTCTTC | CASMTSGINEQFF
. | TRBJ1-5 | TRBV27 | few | TGTGCCAGCAGTCCAGACAACAGAAGCTATCAGCCCCAGCATTTT | CASSPDNRSYQPQHF
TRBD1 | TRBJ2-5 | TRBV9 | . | TGTGCCAGCAGCTCAGACCGGGACAGGGGGCTAGAGACCCAGTACTTC | CASSSDRDRGLETQYF
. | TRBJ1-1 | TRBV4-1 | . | TGCGCCAGCAGCCAAGATGGGAGCCGGACTTTCTTT | CASSQDGSRTFF